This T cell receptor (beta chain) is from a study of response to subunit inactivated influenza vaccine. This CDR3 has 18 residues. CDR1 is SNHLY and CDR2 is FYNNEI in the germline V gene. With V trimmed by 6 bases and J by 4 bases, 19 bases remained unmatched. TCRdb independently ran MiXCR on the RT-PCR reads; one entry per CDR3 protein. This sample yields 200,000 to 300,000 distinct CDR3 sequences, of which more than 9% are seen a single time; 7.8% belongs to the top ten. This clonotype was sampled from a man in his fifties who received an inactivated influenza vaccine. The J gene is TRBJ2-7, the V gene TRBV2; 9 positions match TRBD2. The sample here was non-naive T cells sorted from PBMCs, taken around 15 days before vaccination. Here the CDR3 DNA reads TGTGCCAGCAGCCTAACGCCCCTGACTAGCGGCACTCATTACGAGCAGTACTTC. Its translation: CASSLTPLTSGTHYEQYF.